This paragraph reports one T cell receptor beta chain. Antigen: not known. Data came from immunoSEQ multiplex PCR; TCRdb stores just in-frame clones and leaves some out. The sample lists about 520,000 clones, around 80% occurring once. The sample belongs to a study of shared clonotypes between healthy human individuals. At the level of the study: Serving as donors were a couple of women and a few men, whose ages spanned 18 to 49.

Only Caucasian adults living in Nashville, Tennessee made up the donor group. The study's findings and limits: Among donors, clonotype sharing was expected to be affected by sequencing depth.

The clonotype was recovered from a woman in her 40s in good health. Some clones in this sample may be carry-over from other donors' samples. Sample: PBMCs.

Here the CDR3 reads CSVGQGADSPLHF. CDR3 in DNA: TGCAGCGTTGGCCAGGGGGCCGATTCACCCCTCCACTTT. The chain carries TRBV29-1 and TRBJ1-6; 8 bases are shared with TRBD1. V lost 4 bases and J lost 8; bases outside the gene matches: 4. There are 13 residues in the CDR3. Germline loops: CDR1 SQVTM, CDR2 ANQGSEA.